These 29 T cell receptor beta chains share one sample of origin, sequenced in a study of circulating CD8 cells and anti-PD-1 response in melanoma. TCR libraries were prepared from around 15 ng of total RNA with the QIAseq Immune Repertoire TCR panel. One entry per CDR3 protein, called by TCRdb with MiXCR from the reads. The sample lists 250 to 300 distinct CDR3 sequences; approximately 10% were seen once. Sorting of live CD3+CD8+TCRalphabeta+ cells by PD-1 and/or TIGIT gave four subsets. The sample here was CD8+ T cells from PBMCs, taken at baseline or after one month of anti-PD-1 therapy (not recorded which). These receptors all come from a human donor with melanoma.

This clonotype is labeled as hyperexpanded. V usage is TRBV30 and J usage is TRBJ2-3, with 8 bases matching TRBD2. The CDR3 extends over 14 amino acids. CDR1 and CDR2 (germline): GTSNPN, SVGIG (reference sequence). The V and J ends lost 0 bases and 4 bases, in that order; junction bases with no gene match: 3. This CDR3 is CAWSVAGLADTQYF. The CDR3, as DNA: TGTGCCTGGAGTGTAGCGGGACTAGCAGATACGCAGTATTTT.

By share, this clonotype ranks as hyperexpanded (1% or more). The chain uses TRBV7-9 and TRBJ2-2; D is undetermined. Germline V gene sequence: CDR1 SEHNR, CDR2 FQNEAQ (reference sequence). The V end was cut by 3 bases, the J end by 7 bases, with 3 bases between. This CDR3 is built from 11 residues. CDR3 in DNA: TGTGCCAGCAGCTTCGTCGGGGAGCTGTTTTTT. Translated, it gives CASSFVGELFF.

This clonotype counts as large (0.1 to 1%). J is TRBJ2-1 and V is TRBV4-1; D is unresolved. The CDR3 extends over 12 amino acids. Germline CDR1 reads MGHRA; CDR2 reads YSYEKL. V lost 8 bases to trimming and J lost 4 bases, with 9 bases between them. Written as DNA, the CDR3 is TGCGCCAGCTCCGAGGATTACAATGAGCAGTTCTTC. Its translation: CASSEDYNEQFF.

This clonotype is large. The chain links TRBV28 to TRBJ2-1; the D gene is possibly TRBD2 (5 bases). The germline V gene encodes CDR1 MDHEN and CDR2 SYDVKM. V lost 5 bases and J 3 bases, leaving 14 bases between the germline ends. This CDR3 is built from 15 residues. The CDR3 region has the DNA TGTGCCAGCAGTCTCCCGGAGCGGCGCTACAATGAGCAGTTCTTC. Translating it yields CASSLPERRYNEQFF.

This clonotype is labeled medium-sized. The V call is TRBV28, the J call TRBJ2-2, with D uncertain. V lost 3 bases, J lost 4 bases, and 3 bases lay in between. Per the germline V gene, CDR1 is MDHEN and CDR2 is SYDVKM. This CDR3 is built from 12 residues. The CDR3 region is CASSFPTGELFF. CDR3 DNA sequence: TGTGCCAGCAGTTTCCCCACCGGGGAGCTGTTTTTT.

This clonotype is hyperexpanded in the sample. The chain links TRBV27 to TRBJ2-1, with D possibly matching TRBD2 (6 bases). This CDR3 is built from 15 residues. Germline-derived CDR1 and CDR2 are MNHEY and SMNVEV (reference sequence). V was trimmed by 6 bases and J by 5 bases, leaving 17 bases between them. The CDR3 DNA sequence: TGTGCCAGCAGCCCAAGGAGGGGAAGGGACAATGAGCAGTTCTTC. Translation gives CASSPRRGRDNEQFF.

This clonotype was recorded only once. This clone may be a read error of a much larger clone one base away. This chain uses TRBV9 with TRBJ1-2; D gene uncertain. The CDR3 spans 13 residues. CDR1 is SGDLS, CDR2 YYNGEE, per germline. The CDR3 loop reads CASNVALKYGYTF. CDR3 sequence (DNA): TGTGCCAGCAACGTAGCTCTGAAGTATGGCTACACCTTC.

The chain is built from TRBV7-7 and TRBJ2-7; TRBD1 matches at 9 bases. The trim removed 2 bases at V and 5 bases at J, leaving 10 bases unmatched. Germline CDR1 and CDR2: SSHAT and FNYEAQ (reference sequence). CDR3 length: 16 amino acids. The CDR3 DNA reads TGTGCCAGCAGCTTACAACCGGGACAGGGCTCACACGAGCAGTACTTC. Amino acids: CASSLQPGQGSHEQYF. Combining the CDR3 with reference TRBV7-7 and TRBJ2-7 gives the whole variable domain GAGVSQSPRYKVTKRGQDVTLRCDPISSHATLYWYQQALGQGPEFLTYFNYEAQPDKSGLPSDRFSAERPEGSISTLTIQRTEQRDSAMYRCASSLQPGQGSHEQYFGPGTRLTVT.

This clonotype counts as large. CDR3 protein: CASSQDVGPPDNEQFF. The CDR3 DNA is TGTGCCAGCAGCCAAGATGTTGGACCCCCGGACAATGAGCAGTTCTTC. The V call is TRBV3-1, the J call TRBJ2-1; D unresolved. The CDR3 runs 16 residues. The germline V gene has CDR1 LGHDT and CDR2 YNNKEL (reference sequence). The V end lost 0 bases, the J end lost 5 bases, and 14 bases lay between the germline ends.

This clonotype is labeled as large. This chain uses TRBV7-2 with TRBJ1-1; D unresolved. The germline V gene encodes CDR1 SGHTA and CDR2 FQGNSA. V lost 4 bases, J lost 5 bases, and 14 bases lay in between. The CDR3 consists of 14 residues. The DNA of the CDR3 is TGTGCCAGCAGCTCACCGGGAAGGTCGACTGAAGCTTTCTTT. This sequence encodes CASSSPGRSTEAFF.

This clonotype is categorized as large. The chain employs TRBV29-1 and TRBJ2-1; 10 nucleotides agree with TRBD1. The CDR3 covers 14 residues. V was pared by 7 bases and J by 7 bases, with 10 bases of the junction left unmatched. Germline V gene data show CDR1 as SQVTM and CDR2 as ANQGSEA. The CDR3 DNA follows: TGCAGCGCCGGGGGGACAGGGGCGAATAATGAGCAGTTCTTC. Translated, it gives CSAGGTGANNEQFF.

The table lists this clonotype with a few counts. A much larger clone is a single base away; this may be a read error. The J gene is TRBJ1-6, the V gene TRBV25-1; D ambiguous. CDR3 length: 13 amino acids. The germline V gene encodes CDR1 MGHDK and CDR2 SYGVNS. In DNA, the CDR3 is TGTGCCAGCAGTGAAAAGGGTAATTCACCCCCCCACTTT. It is translated as CASSEKGNSPPHF.

By share, this clonotype ranks as large. The rearrangement links TRBV29-1 to TRBJ1-2; 12 nucleotides align to TRBD1. CDR1 is SQVTM, CDR2 ANQGSEA, per germline. The CDR3 runs 13 residues. After removal of 6 bases from V and 5 bases from J, the junction contained 4 bases not matched to a gene. CDR3 bases: TGCAGCGTCCCGGGACAGGGGGCTTATGGCTACACCTTC. It translates to CSVPGQGAYGYTF.

In the case of this clonotype: Germline is not matched at one junction end, which may reflect a read error. The chain has TRBV24-1 and TRBJ2-1; D possibly corresponds to TRBD1 (5 bases). Germline V gene data show CDR1 as KGHDR and CDR2 as SFDVKD. The CDR3 spans 16 residues. DNA of the CDR3: TGTGCCACCAGTGGTAGAACAGGCAGCTCCTACAATGAGCGGTTCTTC. This encodes CATSGRTGSSYNERFF.

This clonotype is labeled large (0.1 to 1%). V is TRBV2 and J is TRBJ1-5, with D tentatively TRBD1 (5 bases). The CDR3 contains 15 residues. The germline V and J ends were trimmed by 6 bases and 0 bases, with 12 bases remaining between them. CDR1 and CDR2 from the germline V gene are SNHLY and FYNNEI. CDR3 nucleotide sequence: TGTGCCAGCAGCGACAGACTAGTTAGCAATCAGCCCCAGCATTTT. Translated: CASSDRLVSNQPQHF. The whole variable domain, remainder taken from reference TRBV2 and TRBJ1-5, is EPEVTQTPSHQVTQMGQEVILRCVPISNHLYFYWYRQILGQKVEFLVSFYNNEISEKSEIFDDQFSVERPDGSNFTLKIRSTKLEDSAMYFCASSDRLVSNQPQHFGDGTRLSIL.

In its sample, this clonotype was seen a few times. V usage is TRBV15 and J usage is TRBJ2-2; D might be TRBD2 (5 bases). This CDR3 comprises 15 residues. In germline, CDR1 is LNHNV, CDR2 YYDKDF (reference sequence). Trimming cost V 0 bases and J 1 base, with 6 bases left between them. The CDR3 sequence is CATSRERGNTGELFF. The DNA of the CDR3 is TGTGCCACCAGCAGAGAACGGGGGAACACCGGGGAGCTGTTTTTT.

Judged by abundance, this clonotype is medium-sized. V is TRBV20-1 and J is TRBJ1-1; no definite D call. Germline V lookup: CDR1 DFQATT, CDR2 SNEGSKA (reference sequence). The CDR3 spans 13 residues. V was pared by 6 bases and J by 6 bases, with 17 bases between. The CDR3 region is CSAPDPDGAEAFF. Written as DNA, the CDR3 is TGCAGTGCCCCTGATCCCGATGGGGCTGAAGCTTTCTTT.

Judged by abundance, this clonotype is hyperexpanded. CDR3: CASSKLDSYNEQFF. CDR3 in DNA: TGTGCCAGCAGCAAGCTGGATTCCTACAATGAGCAGTTCTTC. The chain carries TRBV7-6 and TRBJ2-1; D unresolved. V lost 5 bases, J lost 1 base, and 9 bases lay in between. Per germline, CDR1 SGHVS and CDR2 FNYEAQ. The length of the CDR3 is 14 residues.

This clonotype occurred once. Given a much more abundant clone one base away, this may be a read error. The chain is built from TRBV27 and TRBJ2-1, with D uncertain. This CDR3 is 14 amino acids long. Trimming removed 4 bases from V and 2 bases from J, with 9 bases in between. The germline V gene encodes CDR1 MNHEY and CDR2 SMNVEV (reference sequence). The CDR3 DNA is TGTGCCAGCAGTTCAGGCGGAGCCTACAATGAGCAGTTCTTC. Protein sequence: CASSSGGAYNEQFF.

In its sample, this clonotype was seen a few times. This chain uses TRBV28 with TRBJ1-3; D gene ambiguous. This CDR3 has 14 amino acids. In germline, CDR1 is MDHEN, CDR2 SYDVKM. The V end lost 4 bases, the J end lost 1 base, and 8 bases lay between the germline ends. DNA for the CDR3: TGTGCCAGCAGTTCGGTTCCTTCTGGAAACACCATATATTTT. Encoded protein: CASSSVPSGNTIYF.

This clonotype qualifies as medium-sized (0.01 to 0.1%). This chain joins TRBV10-3 and TRBJ2-1; D gene ambiguous. The CDR3 is made up of 13 amino acids. Germline V gene data show CDR1 as ENHRY and CDR2 as SYGVKD. Trimming stripped 2 bases from V and 9 bases from J, with 11 bases between. The CDR3 DNA follows: TGTGCCATCAGTGAGCGCCCAGAAGTTGAGCAGTTCTTC. Its translation: CAISERPEVEQFF.

This clonotype is large. The gene calls are TRBV10-3 and TRBJ2-7; 7 nucleotides agree with TRBD1. With V trimmed by 5 bases and J by 3 bases, 4 bases remained unmatched. The CDR3 length is 13 residues. Germline-derived CDR1 and CDR2 are ENHRY and SYGVKD. CDR3 protein: CAISQGDIYEQYF. Here the CDR3 DNA reads TGTGCCATCAGTCAGGGGGACATCTACGAGCAGTACTTC.

This clonotype is categorized as large. The J gene is TRBJ2-3, the V gene TRBV7-6, with D perhaps given as TRBD1 or TRBD2 (6 bases each). V lost 2 bases, J lost 2 bases, and 14 bases lay in between. CDR3 length: 16 amino acids. Germline lookup yields CDR1 SGHVS and CDR2 FNYEAQ. This CDR3 is CASSLSEGTITDTQYF. CDR3 DNA: TGTGCCAGCAGCTTATCGGAGGGGACAATCACAGATACGCAGTATTTT.

This clonotype is deemed medium-sized. The chain joins TRBV18 to TRBJ2-7, with D possibly being TRBD1 or TRBD2 (6 bases each). V was trimmed by 1 base and J by 1 base, leaving 17 bases between them. Germline V gene lookup returns CDR1 KGHSH and CDR2 LQKENI. The CDR3 contains 17 residues. The CDR3 nucleotides are TGTGCCAGCTCACCACTCGGGGAGGACAGATCATCCTACGAGCAGTACTTC. As protein: CASSPLGEDRSSYEQYF.

This clonotype qualifies as large. The chain is built from TRBV12-3 or TRBV12-4 and TRBJ2-1; TRBD2 agrees at 9 bases. The ends lost 6 bases at V and 8 bases at J; junction bases unmatched: 14. The CDR3 length is 16 residues. Here the CDR3 DNA reads TGTGCCAGCAGCCCTTTTAGCGGGGGCGCCGGGGATGAGCAGTTCTTC. Protein sequence: CASSPFSGGAGDEQFF.

This clonotype is categorized as hyperexpanded. The DNA for the CDR3 is TGCGCCAGCAGCCCCACTGACAGGGCTCCCTACGAGCAGTACTTC. It yields the protein CASSPTDRAPYEQYF. The J gene is TRBJ2-7, the V gene TRBV5-1; 7 positions match TRBD1. Germline V lookup: CDR1 SGHRS, CDR2 YFSETQ. This CDR3 has 15 amino acids. V trimming: 4 bases; J trimming: 2 bases; junction bases outside the gene matches: 9.

This clonotype is labeled as large (0.1 to 1%). The genes are TRBV19 and TRBJ1-5; weak D call: TRBD1 (5 bases). CDR3 size: 13 residues. V lost 2 bases to trimming and J lost 11 bases, with 13 bases between them. Germline V gene lookup returns CDR1 LNHDA and CDR2 SQIVND (reference sequence). CDR3 sequence (DNA): TGTGCCAGTAGTATAAATCCGGGACGGTCCCAGCATTTT. This translates into CASSINPGRSQHF. Together with reference TRBV19 and TRBJ1-5, the CDR3 gives the full variable domain: DGGITQSPKYLFRKEGQNVTLSCEQNLNHDAMYWYRQDPGQGLRLIYYSQIVNDFQKGDIAEGYSVSREKKESFPLTVTSAQKNPTAFYLCASSINPGRSQHFGDGTRLSIL.

This clonotype ranks as large. The J gene is TRBJ2-1, the V gene TRBV2; no clear D gene. CDR1 and CDR2 (germline): SNHLY, FYNNEI. Trimming stripped 2 bases from V and 6 bases from J, with 5 bases between. The CDR3 consists of 12 residues. CDR3 residues: CASSEPRNEQFF. For the CDR3, the DNA is TGTGCCAGCAGTGAACCCCGCAATGAGCAGTTCTTC.

This clonotype was picked up a small number of times. The chain joins TRBV21-1 to TRBJ2-2; no check of the table's D call, TRBD2, against the DNA was made. TRBV21-1 is noted as a pseudogene. The CDR3 runs to 19 residues. The CDR3 nucleotides are TGTGCCAGCAGCAAAGGCTCTCTAGCGGGGGGCCCCCGCACCGGGGAGCTGTTTTTT. Translated: CASSKGSLAGGPRTGELFF.